The clone carrying this T cell receptor (beta chain) has at least ten counts. The antigen remains undetermined. A marrow graft followed busulfan-fludarabine conditioning, with cyclophosphamide on days +3 and +4. The source of the sample is a study of T cells after posttransplantation cyclophosphamide. Study results and caveats: Later post-transplant blood repertoires were often dominated by donor CD8+ memory clones. Recipient CMV seropositivity and CMV reactivation strongly tracked TRB clonality. Skin or GI-infiltrating T cells shared few TRB sequences with blood.

The repertoire was sequenced with immunoSEQ multiplex PCR; TCRdb's copy has only in-frame clones and lacks some. The sample presents several thousand clones, none singletons. The material was PBMCs, obtained after allogeneic stem cell transplant with posttransplant cyclophosphamide. The TCR was taken from a female patient between 50 and 59 years old who received an allogeneic stem cell transplant from a related donor, was CMV-positive, and had no GVHD. These T cells may partly come from the graft donor.

Written as DNA, the CDR3 is TGCAGCGTTGAAGCACAATCTCGACAGGGGGACTCTGGAAACACCATATATTTT. It yields the protein CSVEAQSRQGDSGNTIYF. This rearrangement joins TRBV29-1 to TRBJ1-3; 9 bases match TRBD1. Germline values: CDR1 SQVTM, CDR2 ANQGSEA. Unmatched junction bases numbered 10, after V lost 1 base and J lost 0 bases. CDR3 size: 18 residues.